This T cell receptor beta chain derives from a study of technical replicates of blood from a handful of donors. The ends were cut back, 4 bases at V and 4 bases at J, with 20 bases in the middle. This CDR3 comprises 16 residues. Germline CDR1 reads SGHRS; CDR2 reads YFSETQ. The protocol was immunoSEQ multiplex PCR, while the TCRdb copy is restricted to in-frame clones and leaves out a portion. The sample holds about 93,000 clones; 95% are singletons and the top ten take 0.2% to 0.3%. The source of this sequence is a human donor in good health. J is TRBJ1-2 and V is TRBV5-1; perhaps TRBD1 as D (5 bases). The sequenced sample was T cells isolated from PBMCs. CDR3 in DNA: TGCGCCAGCAGCCCTGGGGCTGGGGCGAAGACCTATGGCTACACCTTC. The encoded protein is CASSPGAGAKTYGYTF. The full variable domain, rest sourced from reference TRBV5-1 and TRBJ1-2, is KAGVTQTPRYLIKTRGQQVTLSCSPISGHRSVSWYQQTPGQGLQFLFEYFSETQRNKGNFPGRFSGRQFSNSRSEMNVSTLELGDSALYLCASSPGAGAKTYGYTFGSGTRLTVV.